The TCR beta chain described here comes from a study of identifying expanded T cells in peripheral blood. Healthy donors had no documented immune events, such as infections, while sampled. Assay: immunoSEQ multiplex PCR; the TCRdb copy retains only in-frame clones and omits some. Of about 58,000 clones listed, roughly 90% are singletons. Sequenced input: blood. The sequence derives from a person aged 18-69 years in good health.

CDR3 coding DNA: TGTGCCAGCAGCTTGGTTGACGAGGGTACTGGAAACACCATATATTTT. The encoded protein is CASSLVDEGTGNTIYF. This chain links TRBV5-6 with TRBJ1-3, with D uncertain. The germline V and J ends were trimmed by 0 bases and 2 bases, with 12 bases remaining between them. The CDR3 runs to 16 residues. Germline V CDR1 and CDR2: SGHDT, YYEEEE.